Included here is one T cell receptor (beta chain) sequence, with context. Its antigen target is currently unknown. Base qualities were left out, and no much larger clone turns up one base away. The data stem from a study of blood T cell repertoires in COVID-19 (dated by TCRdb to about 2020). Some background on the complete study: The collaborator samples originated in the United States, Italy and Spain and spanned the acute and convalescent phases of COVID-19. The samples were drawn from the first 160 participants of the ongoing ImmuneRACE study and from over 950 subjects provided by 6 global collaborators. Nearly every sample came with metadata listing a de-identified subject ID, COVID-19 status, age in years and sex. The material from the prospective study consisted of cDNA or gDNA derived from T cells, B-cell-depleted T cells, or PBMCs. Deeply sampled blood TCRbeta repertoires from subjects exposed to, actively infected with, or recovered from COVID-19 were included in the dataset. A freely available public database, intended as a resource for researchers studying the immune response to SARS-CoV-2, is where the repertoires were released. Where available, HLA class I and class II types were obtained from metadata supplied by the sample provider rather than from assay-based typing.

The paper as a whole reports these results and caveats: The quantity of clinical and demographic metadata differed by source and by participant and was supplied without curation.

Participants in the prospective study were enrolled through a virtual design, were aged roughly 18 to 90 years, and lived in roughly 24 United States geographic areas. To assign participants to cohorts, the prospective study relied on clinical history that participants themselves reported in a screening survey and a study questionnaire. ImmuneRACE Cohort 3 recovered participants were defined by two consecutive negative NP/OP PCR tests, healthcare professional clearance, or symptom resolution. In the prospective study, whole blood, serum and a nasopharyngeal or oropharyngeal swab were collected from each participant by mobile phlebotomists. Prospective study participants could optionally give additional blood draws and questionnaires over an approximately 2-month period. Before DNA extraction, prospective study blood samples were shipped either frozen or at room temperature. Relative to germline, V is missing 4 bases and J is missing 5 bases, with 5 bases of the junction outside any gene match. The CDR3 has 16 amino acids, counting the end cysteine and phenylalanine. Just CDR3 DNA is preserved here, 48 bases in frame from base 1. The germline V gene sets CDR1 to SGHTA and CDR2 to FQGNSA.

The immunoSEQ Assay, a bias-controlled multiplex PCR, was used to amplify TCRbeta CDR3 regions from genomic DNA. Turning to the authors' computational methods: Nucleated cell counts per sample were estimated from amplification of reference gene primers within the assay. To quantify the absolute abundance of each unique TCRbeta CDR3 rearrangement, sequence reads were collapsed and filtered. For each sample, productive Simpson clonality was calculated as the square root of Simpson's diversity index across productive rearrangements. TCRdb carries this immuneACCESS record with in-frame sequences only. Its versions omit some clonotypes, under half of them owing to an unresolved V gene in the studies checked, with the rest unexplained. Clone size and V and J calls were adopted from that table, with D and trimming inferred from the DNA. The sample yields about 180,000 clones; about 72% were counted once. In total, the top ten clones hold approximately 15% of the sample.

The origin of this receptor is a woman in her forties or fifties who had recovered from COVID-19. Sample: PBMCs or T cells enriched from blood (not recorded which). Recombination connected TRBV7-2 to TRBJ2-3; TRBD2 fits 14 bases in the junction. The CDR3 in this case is CASSSRTSGRIDTQYF. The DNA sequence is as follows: TGTGCCAGCAGCTCAAGGACTAGCGGGAGGATAGATACGCAGTATTTT.